Sequencing of this TCR beta chain was carried out in a study of vaccination and CD4 T cells after COVID-19 (dated by TCRdb to 2021 to 2024). With regard to the full study: Every convalescent patient had a positive nasal swab PCR test for SARS-CoV-2, with mild disease in nine patients and severe disease in one. Post-vaccine blood samples were taken a median of roughly 75 days after the second vaccine dose, with a range of roughly 14 to 250 days. The convalescent cohort included six males and four females, with two Hispanic individuals, seven Caucasians, two Asians and one multiracial person. Each participant got two doses of either the Pfizer-BioNTech BNT162b2 vaccine (n=8) or the Moderna mRNA-1273 vaccine (n=2). Control cultures used a CEFX viral epitope pool as positive control, an HIV-1 Nef peptide pool as negative control, or no peptide. In ten to eleven COVID-19 convalescent patients and a handful of infection-naive healthy vaccine recipients, the spike-specific CD4+ TCR repertoire before mRNA vaccination was compared with the repertoire after mRNA vaccination. Culture stimuli were overlapping spike peptide pools from SARS-CoV-2 and from the common cold coronaviruses HCoV-NL63, HCoV-OC43 and HCoV-229E. Post-COVID blood samples from convalescent patients were collected a median of around 110 days after diagnosis, with a range of about 35 to 161 days. What the work shows at the level of the full study, not this receptor alone: The study included relatively few convalescent patients and did not analyze early timepoints after natural infection. Although the median number of SARS-CoV-2-reactive clonotypes went up from approximately 20 after infection to 35 to 40 after vaccination, the increase was not significant. Nearly all vaccine-specific clones in convalescent patients (304 of 307) were mono-reactive for SARS-CoV-2 spike rather than cross-reactive with common cold coronaviruses. In convalescent patients, a median around 86% of post-vaccine SARS-CoV-2-reactive clones were detected only after vaccination, suggesting vaccine-specific priming.

Its CDR3 holds 15 amino acids, cysteine through phenylalanine. Only CDR3 DNA remains: 45 bases, in frame from the first base. V has 0 bases trimmed and J has 4 bases trimmed; junction bases matching no gene number 5. Reading the germline V gene gives CDR1 ENHRY and CDR2 SYGVKD. A remark on this clonotype: The antigen this receptor binds is unknown. Per-base qualities were not stored, and no clone one base away is much larger.

Library method: PCR. DNA from cultured CD4+ T cells underwent TCR sequencing with the Oncomine TCR Beta short-read assay at the Johns Hopkins FTIC core. The QIAamp micro DNA kit was used to extract genomic DNA from the cultured CD4+ T cells. Oncomine TCR Beta libraries from cultured CD4+ T cells were pooled using unique dual indexes and sequenced on an Illumina iSeq 100. In the original analysis: Non-productive sequences were filtered out, and CDR3s that did not start with C, did not end with F or W, or were shorter than 7 amino acids were discarded. Antigen-specific clonotypes were identified with the MANAFEST web application by comparing peptide-stimulated wells with reference and other culture wells. For a clone to be called positive, the clone needed an FDR below 0.05, an odds ratio above 5, and a productive frequency above 0.1% in at least two of three replicate wells. Cross-reactive clonotypes were defined as significantly expanded in both SARS-CoV-2 spike wells and at least one common cold coronavirus spike condition. Using R version 3.6.1, CDR3 homology was evaluated through Levenshtein distances (stringdist) along with unrooted phylogenetic trees (ape). Using fastp at Q25 and MiXCR, TCRdb reprocessed the public reads and kept productive beta chains. Entries are consolidated by CDR3 protein sequence, retaining the most common genes and DNA. It is TCRdb's table, rather than the study itself, that gives the V and J calls and clone size. This sample gives around 19,000 distinct CDR3 sequences in total; 45% to 70% of them show up just once. The ten biggest clones cover roughly 17% of the sample.

The treatment or condition label here, explained by the study, means: approximately nine-day PBMC culture with coronavirus spike peptide pools or control peptides (ViraFEST assay). The study used the ViraFEST assay, which expanded antigen-specific T cells with peptide pools and then identified expanded clonotypes by TCR sequencing. The convalescent patients' positive SARS-CoV-2 PCR tests fell between March and December 2020, which was before the Alpha, Beta and Delta variants emerged in the United States. Each well held about 2 million PBMCs cultured in IMDM containing approximately 5% human AB serum and approximately 9.8 IU/ml IL-2, with about 9.1 ug/ml peptide pools added. On days 3 and 7, half of the culture medium was replaced with fresh IL-2-containing medium. CD4+ T cells were isolated after approximately ten days of culture through negative selection using the EasySep CD4+ T cell isolation kit. Ficoll-Paque Plus gradient centrifugation was used to isolate PBMCs from whole blood, and the isolated PBMCs were then either used fresh or cryopreserved at -140C. Each culture condition was generally run in triplicate wells.

Sequencing was done on a sample of CD4+ T cells from blood, cultured in vitro. This TCR was sampled from a human donor who had recovered from COVID-19. The sequence is built from TRBV10-3 and TRBJ1-2; a stretch of 7 junction bases matches TRBD1. The nucleotide sequence reads TGTGCCATCAGTGAGTCAGGACAGGACACCTATGGCTACACCTTC. This codes for CAISESGQDTYGYTF.